This is a list of T cell receptor beta chains from one sample in a study of blood T cell repertoires in COVID-19. Clones were sequenced by immunoSEQ multiplex PCR, and TCRdb holds only the in-frame ones, with some missing. The sample yields roughly 200,000 clones, 78% seen once. The material sequenced was peripheral blood. The receptors come from a woman older than 75 with active or convalescent COVID-19. Each CDR3 is given with its conserved first and last residue. D genes are given only for firm matches. Clone size, where shown, is once, few, many, or a class for clones that have expanded.

.	.	TRBJ1-6	TRBV5-1	TGCGCCAGCAGCTTCTGGAGCAGGGATAATTCACCCCTCCACTTT	CASSFWSRDNSPLHF
.	.	TRBJ1-3	TRBV5-1	TGCGCCAGCAGCTTTCAGGGTACTGGAAACACCATATATTTT	CASSFQGTGNTIYF
.	.	TRBJ2-1	TRBV5-1	TGCGCCAGCAGTAGTGAAATATTGGGCGGGGGCTCCAATGAGCAGTTCTTC	CASSSEILGGGSNEQFF
.	.	TRBJ1-5	TRBV19	TGTGCCAGTAGTATAGGACAGCATAGCAATCAGCCCCAGCATTTT	CASSIGQHSNQPQHF
.	.	TRBJ1-5	TRBV7-2	TGTGCCAGCAGCTTAGTAGTCGGAGGGGCTGGCAATCAGCCCCAGCATTTT	CASSLVVGGAGNQPQHF
.	.	TRBJ1-2	TRBV27	TGTGCCAGCAGCCCTGAGGGGGGGAACTATGGCTACACCTTC	CASSPEGGNYGYTF
.	.	TRBJ1-2	TRBV11-2	TGTGCCAGCAGCTTAGAACCAGGGGCCCTCTATGGCTACACCTTC	CASSLEPGALYGYTF
.	.	TRBJ2-5	TRBV6-5	TGTGCCAGCAGTAGGGGGACCCTCCAAGAGACCCAGTACTTC	CASSRGTLQETQYF
.	TRBD1	TRBJ1-4	TRBV6-6	TGTGCCAGCAGCGGGACAGGGAGTAATGAAAAACTGTTTTTT	CASSGTGSNEKLFF
.	TRBD2	TRBJ2-3	TRBV5-1	TGCGCCAGCAGCTTGGGACTAGCGGATAGCACAGATACGCAGTATTTT	CASSLGLADSTDTQYF
.	TRBD1	TRBJ2-1	TRBV19	TGTGCCTCCAACGATGGGCAGGGGGCTCTGAATGAGCAGTTCTTC	CASNDGQGALNEQFF
few	.	TRBJ1-1	TRBV12-3/TRBV12-4	TGTGCCAGCAGTTTCTACCGGAACACTGAAGCTTTCTTT	CASSFYRNTEAFF
.	TRBD2	TRBJ2-7	TRBV4-2	TGTGCCAGCAGCCCCCAGGACCGGGCGGGGGGTGAGCAGTACTTC	CASSPQDRAGGEQYF